The subject of this entry is one T cell receptor (beta chain). The antigen it recognizes is unknown. Base quality data are lacking; no much larger clone is found one base away. Explained via the paper, the treatment or condition label denotes: in vitro stimulation with specific CMV peptide epitopes to enrich CMV-specific T cells. Reading the germline V gene gives CDR1 MGHRA and CDR2 YSYEKL. The cysteine opens and the phenylalanine closes a CDR3 of 14 amino acids. Kept here is only the CDR3 DNA, which spans 42 bases and is read in frame from base 1. Between the V and J ends, shortened by 0 bases and 2 bases respectively, the junction contains 7 bases. Sequencing relied on an Illumina HiSeq 1500. The public reads were run again by TCRdb, first through fastp at Q25 and then through MiXCR, and only productive beta chains were kept. Identical CDR3 protein sequences are pooled into one entry, listed with their most common genes and DNA. The sample contains roughly 570,000 distinct CDR3 sequences, roughly 42% of them found a single time. The ten largest clones take up about 48% of the sample.

The sample comes from a study of T cell repertoires in cytomegalovirus infection (dated by TCRdb to between 2018 and 2021). Broadly, across the study: Alongside well-studied HLA-B-restricted epitopes, the peptide stimulations were aimed at recently identified HLA-C-restricted CMV epitopes, whose presentation resists viral immunomodulation. Donor HLA type was relevant to the analysis, as public TCR beta signatures indicated carriage of CMV infection together with the matching HLA type. The research as a whole found: Carriers of CMV infection plus the relevant HLA type were discriminated by the cumulative frequency of public TCR beta family members in the study cohort and in an independent 352-donor cohort. The ex vivo response was dominated by HLA-C-restricted CMV-specific TCR beta clonotypes, which also provided the single most frequent clonotype in two of eight donors.

Recombination joined TRBV4-1 with TRBJ1-1, with the D gene uncertain. The sequence derives from a human donor in good health (CMV status not recorded). Some clones in this sample may be carry-over from other donors' samples. The sample here was cultured PBMCs, taken from culture after CMV antigen stimulation. The CDR3 has the sequence CASSQEMGNTEAFF. The bases read TGCGCCAGCAGCCAAGAGATGGGAAACACTGAAGCTTTCTTT.